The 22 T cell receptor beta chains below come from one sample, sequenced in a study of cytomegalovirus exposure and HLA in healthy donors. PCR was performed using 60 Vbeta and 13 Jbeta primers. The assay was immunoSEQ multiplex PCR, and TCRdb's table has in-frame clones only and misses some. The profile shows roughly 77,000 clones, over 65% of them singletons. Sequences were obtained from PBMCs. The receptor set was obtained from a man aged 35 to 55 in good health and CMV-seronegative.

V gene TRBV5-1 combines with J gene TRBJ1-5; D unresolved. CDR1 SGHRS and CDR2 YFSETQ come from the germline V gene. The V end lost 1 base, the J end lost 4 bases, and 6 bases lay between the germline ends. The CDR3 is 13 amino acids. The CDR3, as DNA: TGCGCCAGCAGCTTGAAGCCGAATCAGCCCCAGCATTTT. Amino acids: CASSLKPNQPQHF.

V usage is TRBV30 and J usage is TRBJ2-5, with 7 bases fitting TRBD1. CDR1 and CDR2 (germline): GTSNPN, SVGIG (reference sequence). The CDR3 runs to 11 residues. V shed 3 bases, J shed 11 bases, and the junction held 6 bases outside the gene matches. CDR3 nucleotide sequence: TGTGCCTGGAGAATAGACAGGGCACAGTACTTC. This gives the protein CAWRIDRAQYF.

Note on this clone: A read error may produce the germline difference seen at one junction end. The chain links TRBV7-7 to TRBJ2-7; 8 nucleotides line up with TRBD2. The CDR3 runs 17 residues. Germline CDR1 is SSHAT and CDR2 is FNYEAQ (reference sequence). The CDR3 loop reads CASSLTPLGLDCYEQYF. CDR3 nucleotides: TGTGCTAGCAGCTTAACCCCCTTGGGACTAGATTGCTACGAGCAGTACTTC.

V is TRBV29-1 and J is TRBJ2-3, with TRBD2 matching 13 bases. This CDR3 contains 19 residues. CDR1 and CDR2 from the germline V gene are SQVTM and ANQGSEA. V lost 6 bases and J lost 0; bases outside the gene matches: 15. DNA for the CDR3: TGCAGCGTCGGCGGGACTAGCGGGGTAGTAACGTCTAGCACAGATACGCAGTATTTT. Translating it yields CSVGGTSGVVTSSTDTQYF.

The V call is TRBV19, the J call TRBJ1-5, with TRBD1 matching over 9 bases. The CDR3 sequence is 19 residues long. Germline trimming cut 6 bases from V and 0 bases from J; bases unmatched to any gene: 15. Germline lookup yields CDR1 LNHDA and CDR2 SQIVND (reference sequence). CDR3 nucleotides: TGTGCCAGTAGGGGTGGACAGGGGCCTAACTTCTATAGCAATCAGCCCCAGCATTTT. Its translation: CASRGGQGPNFYSNQPQHF.

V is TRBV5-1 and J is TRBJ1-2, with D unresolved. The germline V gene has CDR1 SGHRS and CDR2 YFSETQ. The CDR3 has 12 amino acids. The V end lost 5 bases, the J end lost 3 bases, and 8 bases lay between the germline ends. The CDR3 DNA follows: TGCGCCAGCAGTCGCGGGGACTATGGCTACACCTTC. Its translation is CASSRGDYGYTF.

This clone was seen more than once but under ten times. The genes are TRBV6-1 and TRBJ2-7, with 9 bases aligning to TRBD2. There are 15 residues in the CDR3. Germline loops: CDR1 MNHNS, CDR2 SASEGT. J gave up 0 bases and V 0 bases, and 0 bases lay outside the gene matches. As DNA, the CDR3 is TGTGCCAGCAGTGAAGCGACTAGCGGCTCCTACGAGCAGTACTTC. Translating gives CASSEATSGSYEQYF.

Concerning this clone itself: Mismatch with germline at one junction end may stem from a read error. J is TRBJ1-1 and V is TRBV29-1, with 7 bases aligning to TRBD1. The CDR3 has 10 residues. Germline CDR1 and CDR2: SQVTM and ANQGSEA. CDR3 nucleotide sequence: TGCAGCGTCATGGACAGGAGTCCGATCTTT. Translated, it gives CSVMDRSPIF.

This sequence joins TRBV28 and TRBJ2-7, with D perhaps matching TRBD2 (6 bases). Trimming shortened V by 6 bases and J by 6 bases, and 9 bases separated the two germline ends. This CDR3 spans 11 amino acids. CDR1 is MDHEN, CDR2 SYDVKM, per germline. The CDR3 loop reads CASRLSGEQYF. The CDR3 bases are TGTGCCAGCAGACTTAGCGGCGAGCAGTACTTC.

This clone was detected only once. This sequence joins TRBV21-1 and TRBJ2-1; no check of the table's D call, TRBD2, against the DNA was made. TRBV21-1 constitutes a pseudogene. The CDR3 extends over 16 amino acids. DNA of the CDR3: TGTGCCAGCAGCCCCCCTGGGGCGGGAGGGCGCAATGAGCAGTTCTTC. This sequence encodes CASSPPGAGGRNEQFF.

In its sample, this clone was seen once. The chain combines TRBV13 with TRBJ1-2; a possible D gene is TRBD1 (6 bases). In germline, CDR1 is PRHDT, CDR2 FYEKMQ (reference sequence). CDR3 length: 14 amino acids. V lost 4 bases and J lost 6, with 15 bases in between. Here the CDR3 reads CASSSARTGNGYTF. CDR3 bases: TGTGCCAGCAGCTCAGCCCGAACAGGGAATGGCTACACCTTC.

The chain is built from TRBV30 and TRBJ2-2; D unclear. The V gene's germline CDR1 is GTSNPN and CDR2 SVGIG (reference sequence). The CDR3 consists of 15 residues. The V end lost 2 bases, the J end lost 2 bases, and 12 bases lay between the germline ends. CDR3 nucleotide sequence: TGTGCCTGGAGTTCCGCTGTGAGAAACACCGGGGAGCTGTTTTTT. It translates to CAWSSAVRNTGELFF.

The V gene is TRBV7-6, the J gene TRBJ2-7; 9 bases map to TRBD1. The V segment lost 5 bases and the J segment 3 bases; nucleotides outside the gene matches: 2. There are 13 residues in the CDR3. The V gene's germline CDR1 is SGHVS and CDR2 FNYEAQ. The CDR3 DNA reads TGTGCCAGCAGCAGGGGACAGGGCTACGAGCAGTACTTC. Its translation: CASSRGQGYEQYF.

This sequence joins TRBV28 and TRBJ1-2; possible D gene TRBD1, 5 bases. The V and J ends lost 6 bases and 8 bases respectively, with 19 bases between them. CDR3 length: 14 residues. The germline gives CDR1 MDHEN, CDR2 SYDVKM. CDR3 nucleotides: TGTGCCAGCAGGCCCACAGGTGACATAGGGGGCTACACCTTC. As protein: CASRPTGDIGGYTF.

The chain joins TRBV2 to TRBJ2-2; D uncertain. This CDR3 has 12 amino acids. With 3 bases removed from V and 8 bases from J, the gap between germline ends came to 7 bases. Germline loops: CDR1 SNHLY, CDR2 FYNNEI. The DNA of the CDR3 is TGTGCCAGCAGTGAGAGAAGAGGGGAGCTGTTTTTT. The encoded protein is CASSERRGELFF.

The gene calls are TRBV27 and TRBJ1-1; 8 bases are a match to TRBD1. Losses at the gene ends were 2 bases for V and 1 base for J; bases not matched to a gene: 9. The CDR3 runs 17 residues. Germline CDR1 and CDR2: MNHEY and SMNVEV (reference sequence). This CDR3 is CASSLTQPQGANTEAFF. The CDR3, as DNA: TGTGCCAGCAGTTTAACCCAACCCCAGGGGGCGAACACTGAAGCTTTCTTT.

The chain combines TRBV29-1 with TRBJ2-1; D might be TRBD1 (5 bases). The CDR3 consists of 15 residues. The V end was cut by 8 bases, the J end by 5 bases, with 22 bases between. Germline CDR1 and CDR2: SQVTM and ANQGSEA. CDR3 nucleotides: TGCAGCACCTCTCAAATTTGGGGCGGAAACAATGAGCAGTTCTTC. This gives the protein CSTSQIWGGNNEQFF.

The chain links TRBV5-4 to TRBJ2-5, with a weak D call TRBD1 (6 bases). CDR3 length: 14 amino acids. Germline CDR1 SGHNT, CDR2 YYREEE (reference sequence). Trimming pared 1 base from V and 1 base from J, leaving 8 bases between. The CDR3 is CASSLRTVQETQYF. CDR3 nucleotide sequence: TGTGCCAGCAGCTTGAGGACAGTCCAAGAGACCCAGTACTTC.

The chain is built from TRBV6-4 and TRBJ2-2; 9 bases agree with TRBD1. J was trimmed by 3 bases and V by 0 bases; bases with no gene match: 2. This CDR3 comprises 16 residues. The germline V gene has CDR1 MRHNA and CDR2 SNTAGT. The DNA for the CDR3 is TGTGCCAGCAGTGACTCCGACAGGGGGGACACCGGGGAGCTGTTTTTT. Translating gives CASSDSDRGDTGELFF.

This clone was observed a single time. CDR3 DNA: TGCGCCAGCAGCCCCACTGGGGGGGGTAATGAAAAACTGTTTTTT. Its protein product is CASSPTGGGNEKLFF. This chain links TRBV4-3 with TRBJ1-4, with D possibly being TRBD1 (5 bases). The CDR3 extends over 15 amino acids. From germline, CDR1 is LGHNA and CDR2 YSLEER. Trimming cost V 4 bases and J 4 bases, with 13 bases left between them.

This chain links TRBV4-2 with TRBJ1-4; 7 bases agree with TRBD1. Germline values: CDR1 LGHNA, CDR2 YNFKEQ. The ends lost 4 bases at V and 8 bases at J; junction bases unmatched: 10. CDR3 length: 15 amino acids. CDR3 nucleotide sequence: TGTGCCAGCAGCCTCTCTAGGGGGCTAGGAGAAAAACTGTTTTTT. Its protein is CASSLSRGLGEKLFF.

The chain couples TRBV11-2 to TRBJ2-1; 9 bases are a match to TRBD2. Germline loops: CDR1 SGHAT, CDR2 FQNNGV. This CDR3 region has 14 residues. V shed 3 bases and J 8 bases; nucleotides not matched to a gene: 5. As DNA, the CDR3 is TGTGCCAGCAGCTTCATAGCGGGAGCAGATGAGCAGTTCTTC. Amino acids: CASSFIAGADEQFF.